These 3 T cell receptor beta chains were sequenced from one sample in a study of T-cell reconstitution after alpha-beta-depleted transplantation in children. This sample's TCRbeta library carried unique molecular identifier barcodes. TCRdb itself ran the PCR reads through MiXCR, one entry per CDR3 protein. This sample has fewer than 550,000 distinct CDR3 sequences, with about a sixth found just once. The material was PBMCs, mostly from graft donor cells, obtained 360 days after TCRalphabeta/CD19-depleted stem cell transplant. These receptors originate from a boy less than two years old who had a stem cell transplant for Wiskott-Aldrich syndrome, so the T cells may come from the graft donor.

The J gene is TRBJ2-4, the V gene TRBV11-2; TRBD2 aligns across 13 bases. Germline V gene lookup returns CDR1 SGHAT and CDR2 FQNNGV. Trimming at V came to 3 bases and at J to 3 bases, leaving 8 bases not matched to a gene. This CDR3 has 18 residues. CDR3 sequence reads: CASSFTSGGALFKNIQYF. As DNA, the CDR3 is TGTGCCAGCAGCTTCACTAGCGGGGGGGCCTTGTTCAAAAACATTCAGTACTTC.

This chain connects TRBV5-1 to TRBJ1-2; weak D call: TRBD1 (6 bases). In germline, CDR1 is SGHRS, CDR2 YFSETQ. The CDR3 has 12 amino acids. V was trimmed by 4 bases and J by 6 bases, leaving 10 bases between them. DNA of the CDR3: TGCGCCAGCAGCGCCTACAGGGATGGCTACACCTTC. Protein: CASSAYRDGYTF.

The rearrangement links TRBV6-5 to TRBJ2-1, with 8 bases matching TRBD2. CDR3 length: 17 amino acids. V shed 1 base and J 6 bases; nucleotides not matched to a gene: 11. CDR1 MNHEY and CDR2 SVGAGI come from the germline V gene. The CDR3 DNA follows: TGTGCCAGCAGTTACTTCATTTGGGAAGGGACTAGCAATGAGCAGTTCTTC. It encodes CASSYFIWEGTSNEQFF.